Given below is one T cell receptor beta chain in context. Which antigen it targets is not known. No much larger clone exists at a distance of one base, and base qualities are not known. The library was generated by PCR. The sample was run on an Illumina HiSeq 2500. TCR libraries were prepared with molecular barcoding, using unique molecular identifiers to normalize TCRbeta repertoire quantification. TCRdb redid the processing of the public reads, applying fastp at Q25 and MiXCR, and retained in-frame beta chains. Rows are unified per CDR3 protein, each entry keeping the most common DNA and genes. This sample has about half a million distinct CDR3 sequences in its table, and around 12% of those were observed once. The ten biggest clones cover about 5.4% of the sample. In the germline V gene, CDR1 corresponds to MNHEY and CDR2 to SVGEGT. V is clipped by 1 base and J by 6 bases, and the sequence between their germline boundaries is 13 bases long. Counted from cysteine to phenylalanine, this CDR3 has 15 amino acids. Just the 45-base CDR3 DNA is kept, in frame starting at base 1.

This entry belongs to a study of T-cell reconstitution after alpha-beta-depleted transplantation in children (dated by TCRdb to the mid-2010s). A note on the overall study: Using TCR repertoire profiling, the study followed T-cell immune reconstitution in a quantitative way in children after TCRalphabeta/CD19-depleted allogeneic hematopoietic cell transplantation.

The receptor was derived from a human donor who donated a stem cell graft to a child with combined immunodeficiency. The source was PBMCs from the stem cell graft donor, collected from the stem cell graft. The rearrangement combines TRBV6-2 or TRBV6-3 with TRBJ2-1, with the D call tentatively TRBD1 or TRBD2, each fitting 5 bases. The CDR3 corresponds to CASSYLRGFGNEQFF. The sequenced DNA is TGTGCCAGCAGTTACTTGAGGGGCTTCGGCAATGAGCAGTTCTTC.